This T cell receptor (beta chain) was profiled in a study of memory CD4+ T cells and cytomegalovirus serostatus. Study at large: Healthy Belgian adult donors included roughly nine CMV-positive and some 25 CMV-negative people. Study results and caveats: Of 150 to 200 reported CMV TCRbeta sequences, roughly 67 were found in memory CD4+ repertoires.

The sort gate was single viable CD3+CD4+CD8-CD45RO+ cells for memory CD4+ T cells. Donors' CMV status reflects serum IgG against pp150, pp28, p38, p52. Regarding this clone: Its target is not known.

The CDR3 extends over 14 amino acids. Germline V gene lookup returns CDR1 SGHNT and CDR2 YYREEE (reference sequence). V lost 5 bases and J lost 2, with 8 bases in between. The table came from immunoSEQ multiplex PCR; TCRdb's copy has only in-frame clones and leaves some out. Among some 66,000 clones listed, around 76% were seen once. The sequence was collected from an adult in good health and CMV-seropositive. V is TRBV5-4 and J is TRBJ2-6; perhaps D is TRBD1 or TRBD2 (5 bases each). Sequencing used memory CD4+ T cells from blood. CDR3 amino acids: CASRGEPGANVLTF. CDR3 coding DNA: TGTGCCAGCAGGGGGGAGCCTGGGGCCAACGTCCTGACTTTC.